This T cell receptor (beta chain) was captured in a study of multiple sclerosis patients with progressive multifocal leukoencephalopathy. A remark on this clone: Its antigen is still unknown.

Regarding the study as a whole: It is unclear whether the findings reflect JC virus infection or general immunocompromise.

The CDR3 runs 13 residues. V gave up 1 base and J gave up 0 bases, with 4 bases separating them. Looked up from germline, CDR1 is SGHNT and CDR2 is YYREEE (reference sequence). Time point specified: time of PML onset. The T3 samples were drawn when PML began. Profiling relied on immunoSEQ multiplex PCR, and the TCRdb table lists in-frame clones only, not all of them. The profile covers fewer than 40,000 clones, with roughly 90% appearing a single time and about 3.3% taken by the ten largest. V usage is TRBV5-4 and J usage is TRBJ1-2, with no clear D. The sequences come from PBMCs, collected from a patient treated with natalizumab. The clonotype was recovered from a human donor with progressive multifocal leukoencephalopathy. The CDR3 here is CASSLTANYGYTF. The DNA for the CDR3 is TGTGCCAGCAGCTTGACAGCTAACTATGGCTACACCTTC.